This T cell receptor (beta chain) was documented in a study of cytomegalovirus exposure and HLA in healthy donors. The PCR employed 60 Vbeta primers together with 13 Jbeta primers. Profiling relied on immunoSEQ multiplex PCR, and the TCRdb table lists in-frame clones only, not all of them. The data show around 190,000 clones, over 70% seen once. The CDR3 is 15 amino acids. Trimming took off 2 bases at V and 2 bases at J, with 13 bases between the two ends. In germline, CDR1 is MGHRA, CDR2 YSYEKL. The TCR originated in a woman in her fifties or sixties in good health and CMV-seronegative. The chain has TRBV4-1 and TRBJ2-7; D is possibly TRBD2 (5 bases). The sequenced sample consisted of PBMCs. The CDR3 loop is CASSQLSGSTYEQYF. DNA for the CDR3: TGCGCCAGCAGCCAACTGTCGGGGAGTACCTACGAGCAGTACTTC.